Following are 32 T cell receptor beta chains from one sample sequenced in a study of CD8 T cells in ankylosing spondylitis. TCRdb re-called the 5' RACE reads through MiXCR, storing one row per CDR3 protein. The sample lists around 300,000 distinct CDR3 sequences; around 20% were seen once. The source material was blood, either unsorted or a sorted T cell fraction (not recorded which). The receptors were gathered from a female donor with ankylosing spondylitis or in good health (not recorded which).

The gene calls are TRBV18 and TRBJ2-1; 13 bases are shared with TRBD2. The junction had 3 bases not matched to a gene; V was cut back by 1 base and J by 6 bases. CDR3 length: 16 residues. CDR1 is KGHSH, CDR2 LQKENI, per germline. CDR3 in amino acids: CASSPLLAGGRNEQFF. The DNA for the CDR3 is TGTGCCAGCTCACCACTACTAGCGGGAGGGCGCAATGAGCAGTTCTTC.

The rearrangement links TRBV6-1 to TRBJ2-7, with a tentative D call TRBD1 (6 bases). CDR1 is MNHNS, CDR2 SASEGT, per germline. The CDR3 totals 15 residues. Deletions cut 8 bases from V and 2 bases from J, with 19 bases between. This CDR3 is CASGPPRTATYEQYF. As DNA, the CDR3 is TGTGCCAGCGGTCCTCCAAGGACAGCTACCTACGAGCAGTACTTC.

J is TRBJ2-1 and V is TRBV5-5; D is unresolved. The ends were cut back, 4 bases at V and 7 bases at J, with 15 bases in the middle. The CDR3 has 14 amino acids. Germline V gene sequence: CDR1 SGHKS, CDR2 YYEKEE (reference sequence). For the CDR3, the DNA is TGTGCCAGCAGCCCAGTGTCCTTTATGAATGAGCAGTTCTTC. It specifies CASSPVSFMNEQFF.

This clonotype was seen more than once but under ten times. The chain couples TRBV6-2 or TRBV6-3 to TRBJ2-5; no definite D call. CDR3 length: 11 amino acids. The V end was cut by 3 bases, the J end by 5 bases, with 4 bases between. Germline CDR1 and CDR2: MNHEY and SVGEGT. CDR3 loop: CASSYKETQYF. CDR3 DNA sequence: TGTGCCAGCAGTTATAAGGAGACCCAGTACTTC.

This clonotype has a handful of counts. CDR3 protein: CASSPPAGVWEQYF. The DNA of the CDR3 is TGTGCCAGCAGCCCGCCAGCGGGAGTTTGGGAGCAGTACTTC. This chain connects TRBV7-9 to TRBJ2-7; TRBD2 matches 8 bases. The V and J ends lost 5 bases and 7 bases, in that order; junction bases with no gene match: 10. This CDR3 has 14 amino acids. Germline CDR1 is SEHNR and CDR2 is FQNEAQ (reference sequence).

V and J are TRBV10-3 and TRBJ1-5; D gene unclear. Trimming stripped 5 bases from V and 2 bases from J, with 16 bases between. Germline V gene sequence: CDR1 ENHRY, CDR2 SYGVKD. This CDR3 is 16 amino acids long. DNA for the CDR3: TGTGCCATCAGTCCCACAGCTCAATGGGGCAATCAGCCCCAGCATTTT. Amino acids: CAISPTAQWGNQPQHF.

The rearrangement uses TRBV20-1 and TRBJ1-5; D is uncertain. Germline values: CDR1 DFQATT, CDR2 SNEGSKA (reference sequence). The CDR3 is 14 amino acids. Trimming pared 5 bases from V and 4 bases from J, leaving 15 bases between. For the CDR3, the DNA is TGCAGTGCTCGGGCCCGGGGTTTTAATCAGCCCCAGCATTTT. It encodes CSARARGFNQPQHF.

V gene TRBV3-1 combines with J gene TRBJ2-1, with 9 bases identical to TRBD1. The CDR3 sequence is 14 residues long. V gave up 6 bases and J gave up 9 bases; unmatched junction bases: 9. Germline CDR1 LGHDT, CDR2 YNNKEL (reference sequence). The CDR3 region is CASRGQGSLGEQFF. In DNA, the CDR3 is TGTGCCAGCAGGGGACAGGGATCACTGGGTGAGCAGTTCTTC.

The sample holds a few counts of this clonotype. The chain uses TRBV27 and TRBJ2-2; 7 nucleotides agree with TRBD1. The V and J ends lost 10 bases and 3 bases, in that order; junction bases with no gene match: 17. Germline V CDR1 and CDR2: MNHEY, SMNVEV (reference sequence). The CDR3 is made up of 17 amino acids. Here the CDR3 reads CATRVSARGMDTGELFF. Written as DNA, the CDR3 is TGTGCCACCAGAGTTAGCGCCAGGGGGATGGACACCGGGGAGCTGTTTTTT.

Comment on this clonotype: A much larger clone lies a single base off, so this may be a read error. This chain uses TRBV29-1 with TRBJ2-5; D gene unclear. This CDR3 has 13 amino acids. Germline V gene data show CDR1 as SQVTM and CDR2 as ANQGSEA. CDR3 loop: CGVARFEEETQYF. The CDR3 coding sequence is TGCGGCGTTGCCCGTTTTGAGGAAGAGACCCAGTACTTC.

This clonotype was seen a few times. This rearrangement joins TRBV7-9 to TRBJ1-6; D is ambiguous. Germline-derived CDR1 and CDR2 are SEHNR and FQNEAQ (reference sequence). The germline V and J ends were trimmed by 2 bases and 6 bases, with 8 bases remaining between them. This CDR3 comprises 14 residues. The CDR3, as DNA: TGTGCCAGCAGCTTAAACGGCCGTAATTCACCCCTCCACTTT. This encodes CASSLNGRNSPLHF.

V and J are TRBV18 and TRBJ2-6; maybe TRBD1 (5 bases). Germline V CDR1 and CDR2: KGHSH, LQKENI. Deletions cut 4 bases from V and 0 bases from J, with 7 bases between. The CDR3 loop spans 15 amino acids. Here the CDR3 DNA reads TGTGCCAGCTCACTCGGACACTCTGGGGCCAACGTCCTGACTTTC. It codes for CASSLGHSGANVLTF. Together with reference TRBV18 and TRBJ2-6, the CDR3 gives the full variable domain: NAGVMQNPRHLVRRRGQEARLRCSPMKGHSHVYWYRQLPEEGLKFMVYLQKENIIDESGMPKERFSAEFPKEGPSILRIQQVVRGDSAAYFCASSLGHSGANVLTFGAGSRLTVL.

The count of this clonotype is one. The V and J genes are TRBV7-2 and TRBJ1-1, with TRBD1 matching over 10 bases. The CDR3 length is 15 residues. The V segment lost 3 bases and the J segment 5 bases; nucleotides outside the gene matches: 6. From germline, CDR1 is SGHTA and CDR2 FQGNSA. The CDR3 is CASSFDRGRETEAFF. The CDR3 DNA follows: TGTGCCAGCAGCTTTGACAGGGGGCGAGAGACTGAAGCTTTCTTT.

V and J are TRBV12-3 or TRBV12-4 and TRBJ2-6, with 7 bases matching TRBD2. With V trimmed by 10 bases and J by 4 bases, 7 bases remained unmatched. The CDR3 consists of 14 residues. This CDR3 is CATGLRGGANVLTF. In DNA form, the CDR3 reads TGTGCCACGGGACTACGGGGAGGGGCCAACGTCCTGACTTTC.

The CDR3 nucleotides read TGCGCCAGCAGCACTGGACTACGCCAAGAGACCCAGTACTTC. This gives the protein CASSTGLRQETQYF. V gene TRBV5-1 combines with J gene TRBJ2-5, with D perhaps TRBD2 (6 bases). From germline, CDR1 is SGHRS and CDR2 YFSETQ. This CDR3 spans 14 amino acids. V lost 4 bases, J lost 1 base, and 11 bases lay in between.

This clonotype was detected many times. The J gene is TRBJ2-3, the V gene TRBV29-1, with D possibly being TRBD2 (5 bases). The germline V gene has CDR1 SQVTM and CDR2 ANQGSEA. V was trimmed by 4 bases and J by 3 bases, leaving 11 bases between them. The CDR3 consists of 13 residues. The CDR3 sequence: CSVVKLATDTQYF. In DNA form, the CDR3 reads TGCAGCGTTGTAAAGCTAGCTACAGATACGCAGTATTTT.

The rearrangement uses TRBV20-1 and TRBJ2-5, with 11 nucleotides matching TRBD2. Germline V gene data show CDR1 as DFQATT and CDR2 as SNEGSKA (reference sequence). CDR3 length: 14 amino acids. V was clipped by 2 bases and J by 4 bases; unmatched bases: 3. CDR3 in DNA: TGCAGTGCTAGACGACTAGCGGGAACAGAGACCCAGTACTTC. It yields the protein CSARRLAGTETQYF.

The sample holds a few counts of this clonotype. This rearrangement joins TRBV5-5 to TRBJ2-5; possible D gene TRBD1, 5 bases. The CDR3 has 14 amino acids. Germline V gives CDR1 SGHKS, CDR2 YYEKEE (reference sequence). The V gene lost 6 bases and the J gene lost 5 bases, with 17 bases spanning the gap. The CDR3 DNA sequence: TGTGCCAGCAACCACTGGGCAGGGTCGGAGACCCAGTACTTC. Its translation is CASNHWAGSETQYF.

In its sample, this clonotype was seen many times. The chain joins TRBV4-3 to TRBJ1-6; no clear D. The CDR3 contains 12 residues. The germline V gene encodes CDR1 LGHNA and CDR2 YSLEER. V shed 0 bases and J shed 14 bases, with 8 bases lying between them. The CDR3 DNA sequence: TGCGCCAGCAGCCAAGATCTAATAACCCTCCACTTT. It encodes CASSQDLITLHF.

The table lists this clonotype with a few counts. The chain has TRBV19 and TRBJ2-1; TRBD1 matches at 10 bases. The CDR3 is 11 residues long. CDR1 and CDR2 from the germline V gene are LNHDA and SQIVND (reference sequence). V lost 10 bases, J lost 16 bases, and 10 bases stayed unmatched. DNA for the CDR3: TGTGCCACCTCGCGGGGACAGGGGTCATTCTTC. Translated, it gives CATSRGQGSFF.

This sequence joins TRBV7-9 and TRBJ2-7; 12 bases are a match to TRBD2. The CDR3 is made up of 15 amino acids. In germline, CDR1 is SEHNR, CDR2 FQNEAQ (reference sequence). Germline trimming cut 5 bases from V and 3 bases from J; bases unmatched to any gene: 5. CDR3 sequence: CASSPGLAGYYEQYF. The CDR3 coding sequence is TGTGCCAGCAGCCCGGGACTAGCGGGCTACTACGAGCAGTACTTC.

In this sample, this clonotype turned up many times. The CDR3 DNA is TGTGCCAGCAGAAAGGGGGCGCGACATGGAATTCAGCCCCAGCATTTT. Protein product: CASRKGARHGIQPQHF. This chain joins TRBV28 and TRBJ1-5; 7 bases map to TRBD1. From germline, CDR1 is MDHEN and CDR2 SYDVKM. There are 16 residues in the CDR3. Trimming cost V 6 bases and J 6 bases; bases outside gene matches: 14.

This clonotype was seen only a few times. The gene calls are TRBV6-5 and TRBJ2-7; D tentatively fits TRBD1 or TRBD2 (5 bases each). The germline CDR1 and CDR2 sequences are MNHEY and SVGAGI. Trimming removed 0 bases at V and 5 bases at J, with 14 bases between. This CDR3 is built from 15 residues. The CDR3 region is CASSYSKGTTHEQYF. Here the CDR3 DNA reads TGTGCCAGCAGTTACTCTAAGGGGACGACTCACGAGCAGTACTTC.

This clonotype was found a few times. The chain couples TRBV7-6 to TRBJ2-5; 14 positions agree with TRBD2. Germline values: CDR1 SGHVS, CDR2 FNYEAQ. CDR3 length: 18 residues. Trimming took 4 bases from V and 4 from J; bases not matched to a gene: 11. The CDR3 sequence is CASSSRGTSGRGRETQYF. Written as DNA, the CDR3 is TGTGCCAGCAGCTCCAGAGGGACTAGCGGGAGAGGGCGAGAGACCCAGTACTTC.

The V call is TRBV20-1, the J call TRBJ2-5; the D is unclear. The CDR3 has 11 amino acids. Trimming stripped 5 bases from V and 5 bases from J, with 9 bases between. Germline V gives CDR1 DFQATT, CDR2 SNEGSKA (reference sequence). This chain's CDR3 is CSAESWETQYF. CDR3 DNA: TGCAGTGCTGAGAGTTGGGAGACCCAGTACTTC.

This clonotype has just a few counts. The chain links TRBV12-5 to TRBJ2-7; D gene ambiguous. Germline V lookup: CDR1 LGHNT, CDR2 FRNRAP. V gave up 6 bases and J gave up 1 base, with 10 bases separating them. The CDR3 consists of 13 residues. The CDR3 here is CASGPTNSYEQYF. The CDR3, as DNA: TGTGCTAGTGGGCCAACGAATTCCTACGAGCAGTACTTC.

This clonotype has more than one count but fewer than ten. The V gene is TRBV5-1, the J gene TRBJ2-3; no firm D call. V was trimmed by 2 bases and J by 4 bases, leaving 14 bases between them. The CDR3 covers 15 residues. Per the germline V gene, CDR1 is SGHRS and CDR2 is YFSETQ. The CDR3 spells CASSLNSLTADTQYF. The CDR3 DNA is TGCGCCAGCAGCTTAAATAGCCTTACGGCAGATACGCAGTATTTT.

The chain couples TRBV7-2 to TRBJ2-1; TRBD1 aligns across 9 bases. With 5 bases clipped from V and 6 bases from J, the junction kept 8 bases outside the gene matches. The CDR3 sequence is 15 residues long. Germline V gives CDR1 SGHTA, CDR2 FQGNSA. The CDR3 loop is CASSLTGTGTNEQFF. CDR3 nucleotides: TGTGCCAGCAGCCTAACCGGGACAGGGACCAATGAGCAGTTCTTC.

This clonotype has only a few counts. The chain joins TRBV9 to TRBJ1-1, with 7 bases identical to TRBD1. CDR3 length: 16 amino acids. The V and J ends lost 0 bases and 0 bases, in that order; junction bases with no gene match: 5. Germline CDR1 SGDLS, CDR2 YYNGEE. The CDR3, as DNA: TGTGCCAGCAGCGTAGGGCCAGGGGGGATGAACACTGAAGCTTTCTTT. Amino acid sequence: CASSVGPGGMNTEAFF.

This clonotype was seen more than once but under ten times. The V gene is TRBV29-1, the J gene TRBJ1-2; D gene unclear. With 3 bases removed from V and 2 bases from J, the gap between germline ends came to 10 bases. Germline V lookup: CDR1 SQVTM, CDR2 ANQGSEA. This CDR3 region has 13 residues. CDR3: CSVEFLSNYGYTF. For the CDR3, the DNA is TGCAGCGTTGAGTTTTTGTCCAACTATGGCTACACCTTC.

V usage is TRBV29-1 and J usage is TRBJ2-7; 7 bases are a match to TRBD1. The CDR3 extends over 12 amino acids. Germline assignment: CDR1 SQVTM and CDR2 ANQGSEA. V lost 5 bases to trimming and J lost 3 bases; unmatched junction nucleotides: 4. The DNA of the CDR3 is TGCAGCGTTCAAGGGGGCATCTACGAGCAGTACTTC. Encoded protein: CSVQGGIYEQYF.

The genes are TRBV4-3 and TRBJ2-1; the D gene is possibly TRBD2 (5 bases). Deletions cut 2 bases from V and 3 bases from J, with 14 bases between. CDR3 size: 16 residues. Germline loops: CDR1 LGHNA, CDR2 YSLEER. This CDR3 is CASSQLRVRGYNEQFF. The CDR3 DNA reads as TGCGCCAGCAGCCAACTAAGGGTCCGGGGCTACAATGAGCAGTTCTTC.